This TCR beta chain was found in a study of early T cells in non-severe SARS-CoV-2 infection. This clonotype was detected many times. The CDR3 is 14 residues long. V was trimmed by 3 bases and J by 1 base, leaving 6 bases between them. Individual cDNA molecules carried attached unique molecular identifiers. One entry per CDR3 protein results from TCRdb running MiXCR on the 5' RACE reads. The repertoire consists of tens of thousands of distinct CDR3 sequences, with 5.9% occurring once and the leading ten covering under 5.5%. Sequencing was done on a sample of whole blood. The sequence derives from an adult who was a healthcare worker with PCR-confirmed SARS-CoV-2 infection or an uninfected control (not recorded which). V is TRBV12-3 or TRBV12-4 and J is TRBJ2-2, with D uncertain. The CDR3 region is CASSFGRNTGELFF. Written as DNA, the CDR3 is TGTGCCAGCAGTTTCGGCAGGAACACCGGGGAGCTGTTTTTT.